This record concerns one TCR beta chain sequence. Antigen specificity is unknown. Trimming took 1 base from V and 4 from J; bases not matched to a gene: 12. The CDR3 loop spans 19 amino acids. The germline V gene encodes CDR1 LGHNA and CDR2 YSLEER. This entry is derived from a study of cytotoxic CD8 clonotypes in ibrutinib-treated CLL. The wider study: The patients comprised roughly 12 relapsed/refractory and around 16 treatment-naive cases, some 18 IGHV unmutated.

Profiling relied on immunoSEQ multiplex PCR, and the TCRdb table lists in-frame clones only, not all of them. The sample yields about 160,000 clones, nearly 90% seen once. Study outcomes and limitations: Patients with sustained remission and those progressing were sampled at differing times. Clonality rose at ibrutinib response and fell back toward baseline at progression.

The J gene is TRBJ2-2, the V gene TRBV4-3, with 10 bases fitting TRBD1. The sequence came from a human donor with chronic lymphocytic leukemia. Sequenced here: PBMCs, sampled at disease progression, from a patient treated with ibrutinib. This chain's CDR3 is CASSQAWAGQGSVTGELFF. The DNA for the CDR3 is TGCGCCAGCAGCCAAGCTTGGGCGGGACAGGGGTCGGTCACCGGGGAGCTGTTTTTT.